These T cell receptor beta chains were read from a single sample in a study of blood T cell repertoires in COVID-19. Assay used: immunoSEQ multiplex PCR; TCRdb lists only in-frame clones, some missing. This table has approximately 290,000 clones, about 89% appearing once. The material sequenced was peripheral blood. All receptors derive from a woman in her 30s with COVID-19, enrolled during active disease. The CDR3 runs from the conserved cysteine through the conserved F or W. The order of the fields is D gene, V gene, J gene, CDR3 protein, CDR3 DNA. A D gene is named only where the DNA matches it firmly.

d_call: NA
v_call: TRBV29-1
j_call: TRBJ1-4
cdr3_aa: CSVEDPWGGSNEKLFF
cdr3_nt: TGCAGCGTTGAAGACCCTTGGGGGGGCTCTAATGAAAAACTGTTTTTT

d_call: NA
v_call: TRBV28
j_call: TRBJ1-4
cdr3_aa: CASSPIQGKNEKLFF
cdr3_nt: TGTGCCAGCAGTCCTATACAGGGAAAGAACGAAAAACTGTTTTTT

d_call: NA
v_call: TRBV27
j_call: TRBJ1-1
cdr3_aa: CASKIVTGISEAFF
cdr3_nt: TGTGCCAGCAAGATAGTGACAGGTATCTCTGAAGCTTTCTTT

d_call: TRBD2
v_call: TRBV27
j_call: TRBJ2-2
cdr3_aa: CASSYGLAGVGELFF
cdr3_nt: TGTGCCAGCAGCTATGGACTAGCGGGAGTCGGGGAGCTGTTTTTT

d_call: TRBD2
v_call: TRBV19
j_call: TRBJ2-7
cdr3_aa: CASASLAGEREQYF
cdr3_nt: TGTGCCAGTGCCTCACTAGCGGGAGAACGCGAGCAGTACTTC

d_call: NA
v_call: TRBV7-9
j_call: TRBJ2-6
cdr3_aa: CASSLRAGSISGANVLTF
cdr3_nt: TGTGCCAGCAGCTTAAGGGCAGGGTCTATCTCTGGGGCCAACGTCCTGACTTTC

d_call: TRBD1
v_call: TRBV12-3/TRBV12-4
j_call: TRBJ1-2
cdr3_aa: CASSPGGNWGYTF
cdr3_nt: TGTGCCAGCAGTCCAGGGGGAAACTGGGGCTACACCTTC

d_call: TRBD1
v_call: TRBV30
j_call: TRBJ1-4
cdr3_aa: CAWRPDRGRSDNEKLFF
cdr3_nt: TGTGCCTGGAGACCTGACAGGGGGCGATCTGATAATGAAAAACTGTTTTTT

d_call: NA
v_call: TRBV7-9
j_call: TRBJ2-3
cdr3_aa: CASSPSAASDTQYF
cdr3_nt: TGTGCCAGCAGCCCCTCAGCAGCGTCGGATACGCAGTATTTT

d_call: NA
v_call: TRBV27
j_call: TRBJ1-1
cdr3_aa: CASSLYGAMNTEAFF
cdr3_nt: TGTGCCAGCAGTTTATATGGGGCCATGAACACTGAAGCTTTCTTT

d_call: TRBD1
v_call: TRBV19
j_call: TRBJ1-2
cdr3_aa: CASSIDPPGQGASQYGYTF
cdr3_nt: TGTGCCAGTAGTATAGACCCGCCGGGACAGGGGGCAAGTCAATATGGCTACACCTTC

d_call: NA
v_call: TRBV27
j_call: TRBJ2-2
cdr3_aa: CASSPRDLAGANTGELFF
cdr3_nt: TGTGCCAGCAGTCCCCGGGACTTAGCCGGCGCGAACACCGGGGAGCTGTTTTTT

d_call: TRBD1
v_call: TRBV6-6
j_call: TRBJ1-3
cdr3_aa: CASRTGGPGNTIYF
cdr3_nt: TGTGCCAGCAGAACAGGGGGCCCTGGAAACACCATATATTTT

d_call: NA
v_call: TRBV5-1
j_call: TRBJ1-2
cdr3_aa: CASSPLEWSNYGYTF
cdr3_nt: TGCGCCAGCAGCCCCCTGGAATGGAGTAACTATGGCTACACCTTC

d_call: TRBD1
v_call: TRBV5-8
j_call: TRBJ1-1
cdr3_aa: CASSLGQVGTEAFF
cdr3_nt: TGTGCCAGCAGCCTGGGACAGGTGGGCACTGAAGCTTTCTTT

d_call: TRBD1
v_call: TRBV6-6
j_call: TRBJ2-1
cdr3_aa: CASSPRYGTDTYNEQFF
cdr3_nt: TGTGCCAGCAGTCCCCGATACGGGACAGACACCTACAATGAGCAGTTCTTC

d_call: NA
v_call: TRBV2
j_call: TRBJ2-3
cdr3_aa: CASAAFRDSTDTQYF
cdr3_nt: TGTGCCAGCGCTGCCTTCCGGGACTCCACAGATACGCAGTATTTT

d_call: TRBD1
v_call: TRBV5-1
j_call: TRBJ1-4
cdr3_aa: CASSLTGGNEKLFF
cdr3_nt: TGCGCCAGCAGCTTGACAGGGGGCAATGAAAAACTGTTTTTT

d_call: NA
v_call: TRBV4-1
j_call: TRBJ2-2
cdr3_aa: CASSQGSAWNTGELFF
cdr3_nt: TGCGCCAGCAGCCAAGGTAGCGCCTGGAACACCGGGGAGCTGTTTTTT

d_call: TRBD1
v_call: TRBV19
j_call: TRBJ1-5
cdr3_aa: CASTADRGNQPQHF
cdr3_nt: TGTGCCAGTACCGCGGACAGGGGAAATCAGCCCCAGCATTTT

d_call: TRBD1
v_call: TRBV19
j_call: TRBJ1-2
cdr3_aa: CASSPEGGGANYGYTF
cdr3_nt: TGTGCCAGTAGTCCTGAAGGAGGGGGCGCCAACTATGGCTACACCTTC

d_call: TRBD1
v_call: TRBV30
j_call: TRBJ1-2
cdr3_aa: CAWSHGQERGYTF
cdr3_nt: TGTGCCTGGAGCCATGGACAGGAGAGAGGCTACACCTTC

d_call: TRBD2
v_call: TRBV7-8
j_call: TRBJ2-2
cdr3_aa: CASSLVLLAGGFAGELFF
cdr3_nt: TGTGCCAGCAGCTTAGTCCTACTAGCGGGAGGTTTTGCCGGGGAGCTGTTTTTT

d_call: TRBD1
v_call: TRBV18
j_call: TRBJ1-4
cdr3_aa: CASSDGTGREKLFF
cdr3_nt: TGTGCCAGCTCAGACGGGACAGGCCGAGAAAAACTGTTTTTT

d_call: TRBD1
v_call: TRBV5-4
j_call: TRBJ1-5
cdr3_aa: CASSEGTANGPQHF
cdr3_nt: TGTGCCAGCAGCGAAGGGACAGCCAATGGGCCCCAGCATTTT

d_call: TRBD2
v_call: TRBV10-1
j_call: TRBJ2-7
cdr3_aa: CASSAPLAGEPPYEQYF
cdr3_nt: TGCGCCAGCAGTGCGCCACTAGCGGGAGAGCCCCCCTACGAGCAGTACTTC